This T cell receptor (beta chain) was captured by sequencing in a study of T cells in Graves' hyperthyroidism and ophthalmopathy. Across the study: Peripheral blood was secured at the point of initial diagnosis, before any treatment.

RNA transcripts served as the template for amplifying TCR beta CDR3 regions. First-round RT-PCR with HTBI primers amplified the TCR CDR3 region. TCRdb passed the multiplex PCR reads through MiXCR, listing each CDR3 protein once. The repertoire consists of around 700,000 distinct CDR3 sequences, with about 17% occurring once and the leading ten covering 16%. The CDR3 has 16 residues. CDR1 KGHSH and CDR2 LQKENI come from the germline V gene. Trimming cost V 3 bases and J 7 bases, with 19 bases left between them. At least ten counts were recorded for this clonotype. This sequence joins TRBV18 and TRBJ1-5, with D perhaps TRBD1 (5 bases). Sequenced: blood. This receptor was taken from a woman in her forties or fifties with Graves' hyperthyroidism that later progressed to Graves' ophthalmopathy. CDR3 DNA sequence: TGTGCCAGCTCACCCAGCGGACGGGGGACGGACCAGCCCCAGCATTTT. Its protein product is CASSPSGRGTDQPQHF. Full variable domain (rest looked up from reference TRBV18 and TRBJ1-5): NAGVMQNPRHLVRRRGQEARLRCSPMKGHSHVYWYRQLPEEGLKFMVYLQKENIIDESGMPKERFSAEFPKEGPSILRIQQVVRGDSAAYFCASSPSGRGTDQPQHFGDGTRLSIL.